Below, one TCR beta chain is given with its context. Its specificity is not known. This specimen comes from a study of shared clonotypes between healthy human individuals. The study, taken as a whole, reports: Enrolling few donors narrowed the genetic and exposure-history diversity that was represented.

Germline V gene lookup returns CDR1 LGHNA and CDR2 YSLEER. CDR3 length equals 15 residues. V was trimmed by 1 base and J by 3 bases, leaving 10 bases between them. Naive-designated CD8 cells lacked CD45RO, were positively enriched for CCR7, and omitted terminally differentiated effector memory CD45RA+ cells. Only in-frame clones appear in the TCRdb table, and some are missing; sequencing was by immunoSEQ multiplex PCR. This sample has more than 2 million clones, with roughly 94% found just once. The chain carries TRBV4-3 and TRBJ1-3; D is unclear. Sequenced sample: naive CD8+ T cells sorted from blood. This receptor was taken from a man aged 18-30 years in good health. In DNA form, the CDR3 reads TGCGCCAGCAGCCAAGGGACTGTCAATGGAAACACCATATATTTT. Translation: CASSQGTVNGNTIYF.